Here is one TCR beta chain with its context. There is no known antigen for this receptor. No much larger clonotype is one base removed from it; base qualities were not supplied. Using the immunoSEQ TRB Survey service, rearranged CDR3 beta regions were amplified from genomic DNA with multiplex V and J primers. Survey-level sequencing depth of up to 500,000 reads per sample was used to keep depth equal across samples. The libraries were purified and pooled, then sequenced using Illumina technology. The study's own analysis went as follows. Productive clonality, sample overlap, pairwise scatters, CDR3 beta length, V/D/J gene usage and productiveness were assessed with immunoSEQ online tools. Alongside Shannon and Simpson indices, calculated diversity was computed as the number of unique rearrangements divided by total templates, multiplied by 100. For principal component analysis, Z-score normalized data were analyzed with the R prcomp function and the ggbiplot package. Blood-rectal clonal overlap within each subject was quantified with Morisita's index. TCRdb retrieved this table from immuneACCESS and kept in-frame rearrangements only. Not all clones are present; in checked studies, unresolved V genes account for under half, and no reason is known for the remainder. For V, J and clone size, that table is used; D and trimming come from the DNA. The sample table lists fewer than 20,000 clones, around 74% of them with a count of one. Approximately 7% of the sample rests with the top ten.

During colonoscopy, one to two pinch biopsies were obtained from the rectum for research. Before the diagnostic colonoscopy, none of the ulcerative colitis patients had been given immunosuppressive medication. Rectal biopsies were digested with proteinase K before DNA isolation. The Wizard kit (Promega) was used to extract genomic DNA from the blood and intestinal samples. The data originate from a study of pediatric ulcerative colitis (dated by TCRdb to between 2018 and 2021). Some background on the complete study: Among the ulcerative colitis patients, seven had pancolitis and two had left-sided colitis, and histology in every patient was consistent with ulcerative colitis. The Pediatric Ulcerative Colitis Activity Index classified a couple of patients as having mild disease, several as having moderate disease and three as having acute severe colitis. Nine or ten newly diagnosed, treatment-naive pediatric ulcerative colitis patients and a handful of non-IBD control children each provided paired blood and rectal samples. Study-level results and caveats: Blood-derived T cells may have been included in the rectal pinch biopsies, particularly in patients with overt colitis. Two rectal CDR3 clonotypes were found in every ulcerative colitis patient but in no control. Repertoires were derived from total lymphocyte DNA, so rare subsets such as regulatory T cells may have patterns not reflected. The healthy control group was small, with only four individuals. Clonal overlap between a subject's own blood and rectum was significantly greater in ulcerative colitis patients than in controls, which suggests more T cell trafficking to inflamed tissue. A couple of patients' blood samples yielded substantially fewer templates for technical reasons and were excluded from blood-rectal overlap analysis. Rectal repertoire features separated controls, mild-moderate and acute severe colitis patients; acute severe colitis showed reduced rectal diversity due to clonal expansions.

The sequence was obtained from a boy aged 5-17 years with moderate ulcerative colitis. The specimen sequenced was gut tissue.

The DNA is as follows: TGTGCCACCAGCACCGGGACTAGCGGGAACAATGAGCAGTTCTTC. Translation gives CATSTGTSGNNEQFF. This chain joins TRBV15 to TRBJ2-1, with TRBD2 identical over 13 junction bases. The CDR3 has 15 amino acids, counting the end cysteine and phenylalanine. Of all the DNA, just the CDR3 is kept, 45 bases in frame from base 1. The germline V gene (reference sequence) provides CDR1 LNHNV and CDR2 YYDKDF. At the junction V is shortened by 4 bases and J by 5 bases; bases outside the gene matches: 2.